Shown below are 23 T cell receptor beta chains from a single sample sequenced in a study of molecular identifiers for immune sequencing clone quantification. TCRdb analysed the PCR reads with MiXCR anew, one entry per CDR3 protein. The sample holds some 650,000 distinct CDR3 sequences, nearly 20% seen once. The sequenced sample consisted of naive CD8+ T cells from blood, with Jurkat cell RNA spiked in. Subset here: FACS-sorted CD8+CD4-CCR7+CD45RA+ naive T cells. These receptors originate from a human donor in good health. Some libraries in this study had Jurkat cell RNA spiked in.

The chain couples TRBV11-2 to TRBJ2-7; TRBD2 aligns across 15 bases. Germline-derived CDR1 and CDR2 are SGHAT and FQNNGV. This CDR3 is 19 amino acids long. Germline trimming cut 1 base from V and 2 bases from J; bases unmatched to any gene: 9. CDR3 region: CASSLGGGTSGRPPYEQYF. The CDR3 DNA is TGTGCCAGCAGCTTAGGTGGGGGGACTAGCGGGAGGCCACCCTACGAGCAGTACTTC.

Points on this clonotype: A clone one base away is much larger, so this may be a read error. The rearrangement joins TRBV4-1 to TRBJ2-1; possibly TRBD1 or TRBD2 for D (6 bases each). The CDR3 consists of 15 residues. The germline CDR1 and CDR2 sequences are MGHRA and YSYEKL. The DNA of the CDR3 is TGCGTCAGCAGCCAAGTGGGGGGCAGTAGAGATGAGCAGTTCTTC. This sequence encodes CVSSQVGGSRDEQFF.

The rearrangement joins TRBV5-6 to TRBJ2-2, with 7 bases aligning to TRBD2. CDR1 SGHDT and CDR2 YYEEEE come from the germline V gene. V dropped 2 bases and J dropped 4; count of bases not matched to a gene: 2. The length of the CDR3 is 14 residues. The CDR3 loop reads CASSFWGGTGELFF. CDR3 nucleotide sequence: TGTGCCAGCAGCTTCTGGGGGGGCACCGGGGAGCTGTTTTTT.

This chain connects TRBV11-3 to TRBJ2-1; TRBD2 agrees at 7 bases. Germline V gives CDR1 SGHNT, CDR2 YENEEA. V lost 8 bases and J lost 4; bases outside the gene matches: 5. The CDR3 has 13 residues. The CDR3 protein is CASLSGDYNEQFF. CDR3 nucleotide sequence: TGTGCCAGCCTGAGCGGGGATTACAATGAGCAGTTCTTC.

This clonotype was counted at least ten times. V gene TRBV6-5 combines with J gene TRBJ2-5; TRBD1 might be the D (5 bases). Trimming cost V 2 bases and J 11 bases, with 15 bases left between them. The length of the CDR3 is 13 residues. CDR1 and CDR2 from the germline V gene are MNHEY and SVGAGI. In DNA form, the CDR3 reads TGTGCCAGCAGTTACCAGAACATGGGGCGGCAGTACTTC. Encoded protein: CASSYQNMGRQYF.

This clonotype was counted many times. V gene TRBV6-6 combines with J gene TRBJ1-5; 10 positions match TRBD1. Per germline, CDR1 MNHNY and CDR2 SVGAGI (reference sequence). Trimming at V came to 4 bases and at J to 6 bases, leaving 3 bases not matched to a gene. The CDR3 sequence is 14 residues long. CDR3 in amino acids: CASSSGTGAQPQHF. The CDR3 region has the DNA TGTGCCAGCAGTTCCGGGACAGGGGCTCAGCCCCAGCATTTT.

As regards this clonotype: Given a much more abundant clone one base away, this may be a read error. The CDR3 DNA sequence: TGTGCCAGCAATCCCGTCGTTTTGGGGGAAACACTGTTTTTT. Protein sequence: CASNPVVLGETLFF. The chain joins TRBV6-1 to TRBJ1-4, with a possible D match to TRBD1 (5 bases). Per the germline V gene, CDR1 is MNHNS and CDR2 is SASEGT. There are 14 residues in the CDR3.

In this sample, this clonotype turned up once. A much larger clone differs from this one at a single base, so this may be a read error. The chain has TRBV4-1 and TRBJ1-3; possibly TRBD1 for D (6 bases). The CDR3 extends over 14 amino acids. The germline V gene has CDR1 MGHRA and CDR2 YSYEKL. CDR3 region: CTSSQVDRGNTIYF. CDR3 coding DNA: TGCACCAGCAGCCAAGTAGACAGGGGAAACACCATATATTTT.

This clonotype occurred many times. This CDR3 reads CASPLSKRNIQYF. The CDR3 nucleotides are TGTGCCAGCCCCCTATCTAAAAGGAACATTCAGTACTTC. The chain employs TRBV6-9 and TRBJ2-4; no clear D gene. The CDR3 is made up of 13 amino acids. Deletions cut 8 bases from V and 7 bases from J, with 15 bases between. The germline CDR1 and CDR2 sequences are MNHGY and SVAAGI.

This clonotype was counted only a few times. The rearrangement joins TRBV27 to TRBJ1-1; D is unclear. This CDR3 has 14 residues. Looked up from germline, CDR1 is MNHEY and CDR2 is SMNVEV (reference sequence). V shed 4 bases and J shed 11 bases, with 20 bases lying between them. The chain's CDR3 is CASSSLYMSGLAFF. CDR3 DNA sequence: TGTGCCAGCAGTTCCCTATACATGAGCGGGCTCGCTTTCTTT.

This clonotype was detected many times. CDR3 nucleotides: TGTGCCAGCATCAGCGAGCTGATCAGCTCCTACGAGCAGTACTTC. Its protein is CASISELISSYEQYF. J is TRBJ2-7 and V is TRBV5-5; D is uncertain. V lost 6 bases and J 0 bases, leaving 16 bases between the germline ends. CDR1 SGHKS and CDR2 YYEKEE come from the germline V gene (reference sequence). The CDR3 has 15 residues.

Regarding this clonotype: A much larger clonotype is one base distant, so this may be a read error. The chain couples TRBV20-1 to TRBJ2-7; D tentatively reads TRBD1 or TRBD2 (6 bases each). Germline V CDR1 and CDR2: DFQATT, SNEGSKA (reference sequence). Trimming removed 5 bases at V and 2 bases at J, with 16 bases between. This CDR3 contains 14 residues. The CDR3 region has the DNA TGCAGTGCTGGAGCGGCGGGGACAACCTACGAGCAGTACTTC. Encoded protein: CSAGAAGTTYEQYF.

This clonotype was counted many times. The rearrangement uses TRBV5-1 and TRBJ2-5; tentative D call: TRBD2 (6 bases). From germline, CDR1 is SGHRS and CDR2 YFSETQ. Trimming stripped 0 bases from V and 8 bases from J, with 14 bases between. The CDR3 length is 14 residues. The CDR3 loop is CASSLAGTPPTQYF. CDR3 DNA sequence: TGCGCCAGCAGCTTGGCCGGGACTCCCCCTACCCAGTACTTC. Full variable domain (outside the CDR3, taken from reference TRBV5-1 and TRBJ2-5): KAGVTQTPRYLIKTRGQQVTLSCSPISGHRSVSWYQQTPGQGLQFLFEYFSETQRNKGNFPGRFSGRQFSNSRSEMNVSTLELGDSALYLCASSLAGTPPTQYFGPGTRLLVL.

This clonotype was seen at least ten times. The chain recombines TRBV11-2 with TRBJ2-1; D gene ambiguous. The CDR3 contains 14 residues. V gave up 0 bases and J gave up 2 bases, with 5 bases separating them. Germline assignment: CDR1 SGHAT and CDR2 FQNNGV. The CDR3 here is CASSLEAPYNEQFF. CDR3 coding DNA: TGTGCCAGCAGCTTAGAAGCACCCTACAATGAGCAGTTCTTC.

The chain employs TRBV7-9 and TRBJ1-3; D remains ambiguous. This CDR3 contains 15 residues. Germline V gene data show CDR1 as SEHNR and CDR2 as FQNEAQ (reference sequence). The V end lost 10 bases, the J end lost 0 bases, and 16 bases lay between the germline ends. The CDR3 DNA reads as TGTGCCACCCGGTTGTCCCTGGACTCTGGAAACACCATATATTTT. Translating it yields CATRLSLDSGNTIYF. The whole variable domain, remainder taken from reference TRBV7-9 and TRBJ1-3, is DTGVSQNPRHKITKRGQNVTFRCDPISEHNRLYWYRQTLGQGPEFLTYFQNEAQLEKSRLLSDRFSAERPKGSFSTLEIQRTEQGDSAMYLCATRLSLDSGNTIYFGEGSWLTVV.

Ten or more counts support this clonotype. J is TRBJ1-4 and V is TRBV7-9; 7 positions agree with TRBD1. From germline, CDR1 is SEHNR and CDR2 FQNEAQ (reference sequence). CDR3 length: 14 amino acids. J was trimmed by 5 bases and V by 5 bases; bases with no gene match: 5. DNA of the CDR3: TGTGCCAGCAGCCTAGACAGGGAAAATGAAAAACTGTTTTTT. It specifies CASSLDRENEKLFF.

Note on this clonotype: Being one base from a much bigger clone, this may be a read error. J is TRBJ2-2 and V is TRBV6-2 or TRBV6-3; 8 positions agree with TRBD1. The V and J ends lost 10 bases and 2 bases, in that order; junction bases with no gene match: 9. The CDR3 length is 15 residues. From germline, CDR1 is MNHEY and CDR2 SVGEGT. CDR3 coding DNA: TGTGCCACATCGAGTGACAGGGGAAACACCGGGGAGCTGTTTTTT. Its translation: CATSSDRGNTGELFF.

The CDR3 here is CASTPVGTSGVEQYF. CDR3 in DNA: TGTGCCAGCACTCCCGTCGGGACTAGCGGGGTCGAGCAGTACTTC. The rearrangement uses TRBV27 and TRBJ2-7, with 13 positions matching TRBD2. With 7 bases clipped from V and 6 bases from J, the junction kept 9 bases outside the gene matches. The CDR3 is 15 residues long. The germline CDR1 and CDR2 sequences are MNHEY and SMNVEV (reference sequence).

About this clonotype itself: Given a much more abundant clone one base away, this may be a read error. This chain links TRBV9 with TRBJ2-5; TRBD2 is a possible D gene (6 bases). CDR1 is SGDLS and CDR2 is YYNGEE in the germline V gene. This CDR3 contains 13 residues. Trimming left V 3 bases short and J 0 bases short, with 6 bases between. In nucleotides, the CDR3 is TGTGCCAGCAGCGGGGACTACCAAGAGACCCAGTACTTC. As protein: CASSGDYQETQYF. Using reference TRBV9 and TRBJ2-5 for the parts outside the CDR3, the full variable domain is DSGVTQTPKHLITATGQRVTLRCSPRSGDLSVYWYQQSLDQGLQFLIQYYNGEERAKGNILERFSAQQFPDLHSELNLSSLELGDSALYFCASSGDYQETQYFGPGTRLLVL.

Many counts were recorded for this clonotype. This chain uses TRBV24-1 with TRBJ1-5; D gene uncertain. Trimming left V 2 bases short and J 0 bases short, with 16 bases between. CDR1 and CDR2 (germline): KGHDR, SFDVKD. There are 18 residues in the CDR3. The CDR3 bases are TGTGCCACCAGTGATTCCTGGCGGACTCCGTATAGCAATCAGCCCCAGCATTTT. Translated: CATSDSWRTPYSNQPQHF.

There are many counts of this clonotype. The rearrangement joins TRBV27 to TRBJ2-7, with 8 positions matching TRBD2. Germline CDR1 MNHEY, CDR2 SMNVEV (reference sequence). CDR3 size: 14 residues. The junction had 5 bases not matched to a gene; V was cut back by 0 bases and J by 7 bases. CDR3 residues: CASSLSRGAGEQYF. The CDR3 DNA reads as TGTGCCAGCAGTTTATCGCGGGGGGCCGGGGAGCAGTACTTC.

Details on this clonotype: At one end, the junction sequence differs from germline, possibly due to a read error. The chain links TRBV4-3 to TRBJ2-7; possible D gene TRBD1, 5 bases. CDR1 is LGHNA and CDR2 is YSLEER in the germline V gene. There are 13 residues in the CDR3. The DNA for the CDR3 is TGCGCCGGCAGCCAAGGTCAGGGCTACGAGCAGTACTTC. It is translated as CAGSQGQGYEQYF.

This clonotype was seen many times. The chain joins TRBV14 to TRBJ2-7; D remains unclear. The CDR3 extends over 15 amino acids. Germline V lookup: CDR1 SGHDN, CDR2 FVKESK. Trimming took 0 bases from V and 5 from J, leaving 14 bases between them. The DNA of the CDR3 is TGTGCCAGCAGCCAAGACTTTGGCCCCGGCGACGAGCAGTACTTC. This codes for CASSQDFGPGDEQYF.